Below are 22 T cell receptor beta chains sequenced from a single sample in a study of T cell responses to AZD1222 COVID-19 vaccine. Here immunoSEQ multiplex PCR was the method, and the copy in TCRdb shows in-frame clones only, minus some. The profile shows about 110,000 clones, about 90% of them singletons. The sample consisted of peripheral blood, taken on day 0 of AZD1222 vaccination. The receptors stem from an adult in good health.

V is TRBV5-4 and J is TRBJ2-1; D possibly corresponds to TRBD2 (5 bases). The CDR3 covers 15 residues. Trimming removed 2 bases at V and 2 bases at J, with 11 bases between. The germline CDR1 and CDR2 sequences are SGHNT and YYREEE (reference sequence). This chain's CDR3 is CASSFRENPYNEQFF. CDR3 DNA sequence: TGTGCCAGCAGCTTTAGGGAGAACCCCTACAATGAGCAGTTCTTC.

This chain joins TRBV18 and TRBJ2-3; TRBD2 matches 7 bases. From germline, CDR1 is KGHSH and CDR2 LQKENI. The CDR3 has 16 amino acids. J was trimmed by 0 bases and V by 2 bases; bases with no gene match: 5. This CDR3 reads CASSPIAGTSTDTQYF. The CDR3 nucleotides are TGTGCCAGCTCACCAATAGCGGGTACTAGCACAGATACGCAGTATTTT.

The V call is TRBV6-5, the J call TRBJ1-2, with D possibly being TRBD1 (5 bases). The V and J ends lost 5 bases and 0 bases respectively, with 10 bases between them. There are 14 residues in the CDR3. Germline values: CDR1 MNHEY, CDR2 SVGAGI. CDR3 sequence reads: CASSPDIANYGYTF. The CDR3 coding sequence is TGTGCCAGCAGTCCGGACATTGCTAACTATGGCTACACCTTC.

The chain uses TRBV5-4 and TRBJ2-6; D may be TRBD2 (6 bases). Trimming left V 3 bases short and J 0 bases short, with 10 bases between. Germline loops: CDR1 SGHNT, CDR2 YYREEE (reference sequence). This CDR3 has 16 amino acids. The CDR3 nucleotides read TGTGCCAGCAGCTGGGGACTCATCTCTGGGGCCAACGTCCTGACTTTC. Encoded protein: CASSWGLISGANVLTF.

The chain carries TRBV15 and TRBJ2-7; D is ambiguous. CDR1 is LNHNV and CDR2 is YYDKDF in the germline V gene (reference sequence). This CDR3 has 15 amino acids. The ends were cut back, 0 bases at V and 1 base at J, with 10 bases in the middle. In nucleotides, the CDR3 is TGTGCCACCAGCAGAGATCTGGGATCTTCCTACGAGCAGTACTTC. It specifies CATSRDLGSSYEQYF.

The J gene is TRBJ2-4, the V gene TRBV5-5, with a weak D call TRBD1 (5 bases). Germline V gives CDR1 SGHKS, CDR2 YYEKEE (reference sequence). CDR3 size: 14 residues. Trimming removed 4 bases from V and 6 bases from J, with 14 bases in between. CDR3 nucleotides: TGTGCCAGCAGCCCCGGTTCAGGGATAAACATTCAGTACTTC. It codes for CASSPGSGINIQYF.

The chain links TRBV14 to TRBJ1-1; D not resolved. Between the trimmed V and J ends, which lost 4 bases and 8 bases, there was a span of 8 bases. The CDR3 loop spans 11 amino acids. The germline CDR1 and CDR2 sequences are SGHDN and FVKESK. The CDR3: CASSRLTEAFF. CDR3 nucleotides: TGTGCCAGCAGCCGACTAACCGAAGCTTTCTTT.

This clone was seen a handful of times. CDR3 nucleotides: TGTGCCAGTAAGGAAAGGTTGACAAACACAGATACGCAGTATTTT. Protein sequence: CASKERLTNTDTQYF. The chain joins TRBV19 to TRBJ2-3, with unresolved D. This CDR3 comprises 15 residues. CDR1 is LNHDA, CDR2 SQIVND, per germline (reference sequence). V shed 7 bases and J shed 2 bases, with 16 bases lying between them.

DNA of the CDR3: TGTGCCAGCAGTGGAATTGAGGGGATGATTCAGCCCCAGCATTTT. It yields the protein CASSGIEGMIQPQHF. This sequence joins TRBV28 and TRBJ1-5; TRBD1 is a possible D gene (5 bases). CDR3 length: 15 amino acids. The V end lost 5 bases, the J end lost 6 bases, and 17 bases lay between the germline ends. Germline CDR1 and CDR2: MDHEN and SYDVKM.

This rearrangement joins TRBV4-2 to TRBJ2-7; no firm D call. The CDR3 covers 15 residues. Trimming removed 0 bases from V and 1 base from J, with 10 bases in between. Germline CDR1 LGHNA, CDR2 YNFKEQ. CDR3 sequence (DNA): TGTGCCAGCAGCCAAGATTCTTGGGGATCCTACGAGCAGTACTTC. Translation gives CASSQDSWGSYEQYF.

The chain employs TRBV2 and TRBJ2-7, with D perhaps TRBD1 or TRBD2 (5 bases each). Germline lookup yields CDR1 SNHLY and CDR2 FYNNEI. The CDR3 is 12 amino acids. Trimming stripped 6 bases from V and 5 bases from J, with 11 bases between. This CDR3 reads CASSEGPHEQYF. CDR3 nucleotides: TGTGCCAGCAGCGAGGGGCCCCACGAGCAGTACTTC.

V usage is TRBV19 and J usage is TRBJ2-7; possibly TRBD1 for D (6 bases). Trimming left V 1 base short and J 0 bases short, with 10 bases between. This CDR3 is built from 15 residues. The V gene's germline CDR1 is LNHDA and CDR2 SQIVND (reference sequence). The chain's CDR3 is CASSIAGATSYEQYF. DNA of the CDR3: TGTGCCAGTAGTATAGCAGGGGCGACCTCCTACGAGCAGTACTTC.

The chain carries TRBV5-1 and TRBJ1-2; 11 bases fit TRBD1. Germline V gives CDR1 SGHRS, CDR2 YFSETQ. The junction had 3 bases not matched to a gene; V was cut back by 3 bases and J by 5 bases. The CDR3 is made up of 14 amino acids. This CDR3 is CASSSGTGGYGYTF. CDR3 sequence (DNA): TGCGCCAGCAGCTCGGGGACAGGGGGGTATGGCTACACCTTC.

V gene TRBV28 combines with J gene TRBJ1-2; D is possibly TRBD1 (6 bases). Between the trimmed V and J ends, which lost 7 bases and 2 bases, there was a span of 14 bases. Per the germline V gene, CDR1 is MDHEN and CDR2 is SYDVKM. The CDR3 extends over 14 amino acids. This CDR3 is CASIPGGGNYGYTF. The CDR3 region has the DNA TGTGCCAGCATCCCCGGCGGGGGCAACTATGGCTACACCTTC.

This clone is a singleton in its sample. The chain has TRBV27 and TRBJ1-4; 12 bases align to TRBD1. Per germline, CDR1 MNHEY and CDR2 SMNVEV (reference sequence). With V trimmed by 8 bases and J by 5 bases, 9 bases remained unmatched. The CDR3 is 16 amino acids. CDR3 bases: TGTGCCAGCGGATCCGGGACAGGGGGCTGGAATGAAAAACTGTTTTTT. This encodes CASGSGTGGWNEKLFF. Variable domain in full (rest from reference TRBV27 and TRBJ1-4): EAQVTQNPRYLITVTGKKLTVTCSQNMNHEYMSWYRQDPGLGLRQIYYSMNVEVTDKGDVPEGYKVSRKEKRNFPLILESPSPNQTSLYFCASGSGTGGWNEKLFFGSGTQLSVL.

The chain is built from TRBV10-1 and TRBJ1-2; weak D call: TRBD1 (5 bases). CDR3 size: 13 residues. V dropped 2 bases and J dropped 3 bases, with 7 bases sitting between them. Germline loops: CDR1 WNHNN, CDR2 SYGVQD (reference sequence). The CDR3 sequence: CASSEQGDYGYTF. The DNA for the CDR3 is TGCGCCAGCAGTGAGCAGGGCGACTATGGCTACACCTTC.

CDR3 bases: TGTGCCACACTCCGGGACAGATCATATAGCAATCAGCCCCAGCATTTT. Protein: CATLRDRSYSNQPQHF. This sequence joins TRBV15 and TRBJ1-5, with 7 bases lining up with TRBD1. V dropped 9 bases and J dropped 0; count of bases not matched to a gene: 11. CDR1 and CDR2 from the germline V gene are LNHNV and YYDKDF (reference sequence). CDR3 length: 16 amino acids.

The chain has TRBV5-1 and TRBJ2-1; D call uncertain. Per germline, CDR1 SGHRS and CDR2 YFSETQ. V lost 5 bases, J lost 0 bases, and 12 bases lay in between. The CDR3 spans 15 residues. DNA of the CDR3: TGCGCCAGCAGATCGACCCCGAGCTCCTACAATGAGCAGTTCTTC. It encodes CASRSTPSSYNEQFF.

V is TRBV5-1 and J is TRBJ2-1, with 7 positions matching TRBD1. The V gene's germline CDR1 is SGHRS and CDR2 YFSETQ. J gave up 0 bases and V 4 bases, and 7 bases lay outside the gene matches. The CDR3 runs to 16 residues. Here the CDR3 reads CASSPGTVSSYNEQFF. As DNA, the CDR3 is TGCGCCAGCAGCCCCGGGACAGTTAGCTCCTACAATGAGCAGTTCTTC.

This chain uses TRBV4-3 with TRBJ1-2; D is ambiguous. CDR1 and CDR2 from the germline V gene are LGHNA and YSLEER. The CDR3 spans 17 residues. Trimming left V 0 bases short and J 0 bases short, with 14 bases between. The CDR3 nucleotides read TGCGCCAGCAGCCAAGATGTGTTGGTTTACCCTAACTATGGCTACACCTTC. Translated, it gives CASSQDVLVYPNYGYTF.

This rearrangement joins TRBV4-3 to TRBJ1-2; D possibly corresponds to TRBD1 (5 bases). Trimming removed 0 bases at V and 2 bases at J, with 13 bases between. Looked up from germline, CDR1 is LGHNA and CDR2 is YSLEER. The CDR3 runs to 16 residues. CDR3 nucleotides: TGCGCCAGCAGCCAAGATCAGGGTCCCTTAAACTATGGCTACACCTTC. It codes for CASSQDQGPLNYGYTF.

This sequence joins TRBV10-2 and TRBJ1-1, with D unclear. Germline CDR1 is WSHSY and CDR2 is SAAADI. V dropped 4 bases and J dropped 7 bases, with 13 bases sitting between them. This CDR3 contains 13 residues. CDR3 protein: CASSAGFGGEAFF. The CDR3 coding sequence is TGCGCCAGCAGTGCCGGGTTTGGTGGTGAAGCTTTCTTT.